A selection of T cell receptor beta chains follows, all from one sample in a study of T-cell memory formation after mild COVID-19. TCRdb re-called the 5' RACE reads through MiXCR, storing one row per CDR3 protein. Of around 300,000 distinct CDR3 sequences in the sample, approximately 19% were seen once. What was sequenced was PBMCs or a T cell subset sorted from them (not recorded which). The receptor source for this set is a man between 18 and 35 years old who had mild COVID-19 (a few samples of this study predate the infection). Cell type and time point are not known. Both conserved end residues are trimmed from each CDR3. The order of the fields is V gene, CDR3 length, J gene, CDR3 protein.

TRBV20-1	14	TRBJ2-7	SASGATGGSPYEQY
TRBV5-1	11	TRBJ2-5	ASSGVYQETQY
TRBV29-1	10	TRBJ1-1	SVAWRNTEAF
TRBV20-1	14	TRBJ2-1	SARVRLAGGYNEQF
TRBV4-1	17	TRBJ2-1	ASSLGRGRQEFSYNEQF
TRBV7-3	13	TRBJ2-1	ASSLYASGNNEQF
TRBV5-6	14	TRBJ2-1	ASSRAGDGSYNEQF
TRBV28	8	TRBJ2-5	ASGTETQY
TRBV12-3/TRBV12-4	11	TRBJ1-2	ASSLLGAYGYT
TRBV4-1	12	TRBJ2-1	ASSQPGGLHEQF
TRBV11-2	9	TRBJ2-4	ASSALREQY
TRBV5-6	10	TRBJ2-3	ASSWHTDTQY
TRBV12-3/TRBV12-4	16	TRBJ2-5	ASSLGLWRGGYQETQY
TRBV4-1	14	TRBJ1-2	ASSQDRAGEDYGYT
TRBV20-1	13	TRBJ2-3	SARDPGGRPDTQY
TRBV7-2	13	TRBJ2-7	ASTQGYMSSYEQY
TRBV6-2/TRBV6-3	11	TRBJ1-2	ASSDPSNYGYT
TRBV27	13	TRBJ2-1	ASSSPPGDYNEQF
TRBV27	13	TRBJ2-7	ASSLNGQGPYEQY
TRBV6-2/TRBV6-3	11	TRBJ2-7	ASSLVSGGEQY
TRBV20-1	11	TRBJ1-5	SANRGVGQPQH
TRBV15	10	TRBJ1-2	ATSTNLGGYT
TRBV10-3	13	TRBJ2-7	AISDGTSVSYEQY
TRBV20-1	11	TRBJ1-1	SARDHVNPEAF
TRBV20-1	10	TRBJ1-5	SAAGINQPQH
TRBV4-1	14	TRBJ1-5	ASSHPTRDSGQPQH
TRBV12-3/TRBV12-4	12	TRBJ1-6	ASADRETNSPLH
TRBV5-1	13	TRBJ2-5	ASSALHSEQETQY
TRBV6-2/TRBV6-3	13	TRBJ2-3	ASSRAWAPTDTQY
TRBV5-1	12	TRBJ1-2	ASSRGQGDYGYT
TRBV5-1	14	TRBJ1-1	ASSSDRGGIETEAF
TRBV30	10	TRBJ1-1	AWSRGSGKAF
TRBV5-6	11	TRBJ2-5	ASSLEDGETQY
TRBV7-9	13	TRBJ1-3	ASSPHQGPGNTIY
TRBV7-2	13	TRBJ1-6	ASSLRDSFNSPLH